This T cell receptor beta chain was obtained from a study of shared clonotypes between healthy human individuals. Donors were healthy HIV-negative adults without recent acute infections or vaccinations. The repertoire was sequenced with immunoSEQ multiplex PCR; TCRdb's copy has only in-frame clones and lacks some. Among 850,000 to 1,100,000 clones listed, roughly 80% were seen once. Sequenced input: memory CD4+ T cells from PBMCs. Subset here: CD45RA-negative fraction. The source is a man between 18 and 35 years old in good health. Some clones in this sample may be carry-over from other donors' samples.

In DNA, the CDR3 is TGTGCCAGCAGCTTGGTTGCAGGGGTGCGCACTGAAGCTTTCTTT. It is translated as CASSLVAGVRTEAFF. The J gene is TRBJ1-1, the V gene TRBV5-4, with D perhaps matching TRBD1 (6 bases). The CDR3 length is 15 residues. Germline V gene sequence: CDR1 SGHNT, CDR2 YYREEE (reference sequence). V was pared by 0 bases and J by 4 bases, with 13 bases between.